This TCR beta chain was sequenced in a study of blood T cell repertoires in COVID-19. Overall study context: From T cells, B-cell-depleted T cells, or PBMCs came the material, which was cDNA or gDNA.

Source study methods: Amplified reference gene primers provided the basis for estimating nucleated cell counts. Generated by immunoSEQ multiplex PCR, the TCRdb table keeps only in-frame clones and is missing some. V and J calls and clone size follow that table, whereas D and trimming were derived from the DNA. Of 160,000 or so clones in the sample, about four fifths were seen once. The trim removed 8 bases at V and 5 bases at J, leaving 2 bases unmatched. This CDR3 spans 14 amino acids. CDR1 KGHDR and CDR2 SFDVKD come from the germline V gene. The sequencing sample was made of peripheral blood. The rearrangement uses TRBV24-1 and TRBJ2-1; TRBD2 matches 13 bases. The clonotype was recovered from a woman of 80 years or more with acute or convalescent COVID-19. The CDR3 nucleotides read TGTGCCACCATGGGGACTAGCGGGAACAATGAGCAGTTCTTC. As protein: CATMGTSGNNEQFF.